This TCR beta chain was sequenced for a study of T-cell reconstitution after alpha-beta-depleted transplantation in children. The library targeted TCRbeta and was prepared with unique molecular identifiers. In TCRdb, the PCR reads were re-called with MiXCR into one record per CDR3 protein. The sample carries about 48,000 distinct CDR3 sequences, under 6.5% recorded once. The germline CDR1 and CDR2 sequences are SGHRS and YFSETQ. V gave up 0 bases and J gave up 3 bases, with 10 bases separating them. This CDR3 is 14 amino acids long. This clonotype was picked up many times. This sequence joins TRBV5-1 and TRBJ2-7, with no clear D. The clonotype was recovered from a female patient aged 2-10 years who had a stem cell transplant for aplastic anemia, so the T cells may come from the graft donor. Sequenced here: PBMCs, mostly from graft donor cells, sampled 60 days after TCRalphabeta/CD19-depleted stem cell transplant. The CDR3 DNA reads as TGCGCCAGCAGCTTGGACAGAGAGTACTACGAGCAGTACTTC. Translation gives CASSLDREYYEQYF.